What follows are 15 T cell receptor beta chains derived from one specimen sequenced in a study of blood T cell repertoires in COVID-19. Measured with immunoSEQ multiplex PCR; TCRdb has only the in-frame clones, and not every one. The repertoire holds around 20,000 clones, with around 87% as singletons. Sequences were obtained from peripheral blood. These receptors were obtained from a human donor in a cohort sampled during active COVID-19.

The V and J genes are TRBV19 and TRBJ2-1; 11 bases agree with TRBD2. Germline CDR1 is LNHDA and CDR2 is SQIVND (reference sequence). The V segment lost 8 bases and the J segment 10 bases; nucleotides outside the gene matches: 10. The CDR3 is 14 residues long. CDR3 sequence (DNA): TGTGCCAGTCTCAGACTAGCGGGGCCCGGAGAGCAGTTCTTC. Protein sequence: CASLRLAGPGEQFF.

The CDR3 protein is CASSEAGGYTGELFF. Here the CDR3 DNA reads TGTGCCAGCAGTGAGGCGGGAGGGTACACCGGGGAGCTGTTTTTT. The V gene is TRBV6-1, the J gene TRBJ2-2; 9 nucleotides align to TRBD2. This CDR3 has 15 amino acids. Germline loops: CDR1 MNHNS, CDR2 SASEGT. Unmatched junction bases numbered 2, after V lost 3 bases and J lost 3 bases.

The CDR3 bases are TGTGCCAGCAGCGACGTTATCGGCTATGGCTACACCTTC. This encodes CASSDVIGYGYTF. The V call is TRBV9, the J call TRBJ1-2; no firm D call. The CDR3 runs 13 residues. V was pared by 3 bases and J by 4 bases, with 10 bases between. Germline CDR1 reads SGDLS; CDR2 reads YYNGEE.

The table lists this clone with a count of one. The rearrangement links TRBV7-6 to TRBJ2-5; 13 bases fit TRBD2. Germline CDR1 and CDR2: SGHVS and FNYEAQ. Trimming at V came to 5 bases and at J to 1 base, leaving 4 bases not matched to a gene. The CDR3 is made up of 16 amino acids. The CDR3: CASSLGLAGVQETQYF. CDR3 DNA: TGTGCCAGCAGCCTTGGACTAGCGGGAGTCCAAGAGACCCAGTACTTC.

This rearrangement joins TRBV15 to TRBJ2-3; the D gene is possibly TRBD1 (5 bases). The CDR3 consists of 16 residues. The V gene's germline CDR1 is LNHNV and CDR2 YYDKDF (reference sequence). V gave up 1 base and J gave up 10 bases, with 21 bases separating them. The chain's CDR3 is CATSRGRTILNAAQYF. CDR3 in DNA: TGTGCCACCAGCAGAGGCCGGACAATCCTAAACGCGGCGCAGTATTTT.

The V call is TRBV6-5, the J call TRBJ1-5; D not resolved. The CDR3 covers 14 residues. Per the germline V gene, CDR1 is MNHEY and CDR2 is SVGAGI. The ends were cut back, 5 bases at V and 0 bases at J, with 8 bases in the middle. DNA of the CDR3: TGTGCCAGCAGTACCCGGGATAGCAATCAGCCCCAGCATTTT. Translating it yields CASSTRDSNQPQHF.

This clone showed up just once. The rearrangement uses TRBV9 and TRBJ1-6, with D uncertain. V shed 0 bases and J shed 0 bases, with 16 bases lying between them. The CDR3 is 19 residues long. CDR1 is SGDLS, CDR2 YYNGEE, per germline. CDR3 DNA sequence: TGTGCCAGCAGCGTAGAGGAGTGGTCGGCTAGCTCCTATAATTCACCCCTCCACTTT. The encoded protein is CASSVEEWSASSYNSPLHF.

The chain employs TRBV30 and TRBJ2-1; perhaps TRBD2 as D (5 bases). Germline-derived CDR1 and CDR2 are GTSNPN and SVGIG (reference sequence). V was trimmed by 8 bases and J by 7 bases, leaving 18 bases between them. CDR3 length: 13 residues. CDR3 amino acids: CARTEGPGNEQFF. The CDR3, as DNA: TGTGCCAGGACCGAGGGCCCCGGGAATGAGCAGTTCTTC.

The J gene is TRBJ2-7, the V gene TRBV6-5; TRBD2 matches at 7 bases. Germline V CDR1 and CDR2: MNHEY, SVGAGI. The junction had 10 bases not matched to a gene; V was cut back by 6 bases and J by 2 bases. The CDR3 consists of 15 residues. The CDR3 spells CASRTSLAVTYEQYF. The CDR3 DNA reads as TGTGCCAGCAGAACATCTCTAGCGGTCACCTACGAGCAGTACTTC.

V is TRBV4-3 and J is TRBJ1-1; weak D call: TRBD1 (5 bases). The V gene lost 1 base and the J gene lost 1 base, with 10 bases spanning the gap. Per the germline V gene, CDR1 is LGHNA and CDR2 is YSLEER. There are 15 residues in the CDR3. This CDR3 reads CASSQGGLANTEAFF. The CDR3 DNA is TGCGCCAGCAGCCAAGGGGGACTTGCGAACACTGAAGCTTTCTTT.

This chain links TRBV27 with TRBJ2-7; 7 bases are a match to TRBD1. Germline values: CDR1 MNHEY, CDR2 SMNVEV (reference sequence). With V trimmed by 3 bases and J by 5 bases, 7 bases remained unmatched. This CDR3 spans 14 amino acids. The CDR3 coding sequence is TGTGCCAGCAGTTTTAGAGGGGGCCAGGACGAGCAGTACTTC. This gives the protein CASSFRGGQDEQYF.

The chain carries TRBV7-2 and TRBJ1-2; D remains unclear. V lost 7 bases and J lost 8, with 14 bases in between. Germline V gives CDR1 SGHTA, CDR2 FQGNSA. This CDR3 has 12 residues. CDR3: CASILRGQGYTF. For the CDR3, the DNA is TGTGCCAGCATCCTCCGTGGGCAGGGCTACACCTTC.

In this sample, this clone turned up once. The rearrangement joins TRBV28 to TRBJ2-2; 8 bases match TRBD2. Germline V gene sequence: CDR1 MDHEN, CDR2 SYDVKM. The CDR3 is made up of 15 amino acids. V dropped 10 bases and J dropped 4; count of bases not matched to a gene: 11. CDR3 protein: CATLRGGAGTGELFF. CDR3 DNA: TGTGCCACCCTCCGGGGGGGGGCCGGCACCGGGGAGCTGTTTTTT.

The V gene is TRBV5-1, the J gene TRBJ2-1; TRBD1 matches at 8 bases. Losses at the gene ends were 4 bases for V and 9 bases for J; bases not matched to a gene: 9. The CDR3 length is 14 residues. From germline, CDR1 is SGHRS and CDR2 YFSETQ. The CDR3 reads CASSQQGAVGEQFF. The DNA for the CDR3 is TGCGCCAGCAGCCAGCAGGGGGCGGTCGGTGAGCAGTTCTTC. The full variable domain, completed using reference TRBV5-1 and TRBJ2-1, is KAGVTQTPRYLIKTRGQQVTLSCSPISGHRSVSWYQQTPGQGLQFLFEYFSETQRNKGNFPGRFSGRQFSNSRSEMNVSTLELGDSALYLCASSQQGAVGEQFFGPGTRLTVL.

This clone is medium-sized (0.01 to 0.1%). The chain combines TRBV27 with TRBJ2-7, with 10 bases lining up with TRBD2. The CDR3 loop spans 13 amino acids. J was trimmed by 4 bases and V by 7 bases; bases with no gene match: 4. CDR1 is MNHEY and CDR2 is SMNVEV in the germline V gene (reference sequence). The CDR3 bases are TGTGCCAGCACTAGCGGGAGTATGTACGAGCAGTACTTC. Amino acids: CASTSGSMYEQYF.